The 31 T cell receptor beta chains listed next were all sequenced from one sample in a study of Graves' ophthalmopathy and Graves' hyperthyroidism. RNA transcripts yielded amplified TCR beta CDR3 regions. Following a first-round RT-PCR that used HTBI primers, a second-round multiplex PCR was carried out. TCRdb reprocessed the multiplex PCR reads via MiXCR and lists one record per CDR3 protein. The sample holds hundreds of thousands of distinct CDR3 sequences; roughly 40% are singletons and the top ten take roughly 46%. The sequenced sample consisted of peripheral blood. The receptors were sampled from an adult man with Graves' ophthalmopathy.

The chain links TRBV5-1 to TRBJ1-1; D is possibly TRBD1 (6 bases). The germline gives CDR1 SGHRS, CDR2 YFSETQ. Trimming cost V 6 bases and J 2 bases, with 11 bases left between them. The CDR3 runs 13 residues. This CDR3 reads CASNIGGNTEAFF. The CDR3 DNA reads TGCGCCAGCAACATAGGGGGTAACACTGAAGCTTTCTTT.

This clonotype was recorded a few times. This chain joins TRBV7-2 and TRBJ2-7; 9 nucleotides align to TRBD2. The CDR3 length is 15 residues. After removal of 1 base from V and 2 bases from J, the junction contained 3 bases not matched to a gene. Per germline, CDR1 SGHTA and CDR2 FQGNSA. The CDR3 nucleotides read TGTGCCAGCAGCTTAGACTCTAGCGGGACCTACGAGCAGTACTTC. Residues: CASSLDSSGTYEQYF.

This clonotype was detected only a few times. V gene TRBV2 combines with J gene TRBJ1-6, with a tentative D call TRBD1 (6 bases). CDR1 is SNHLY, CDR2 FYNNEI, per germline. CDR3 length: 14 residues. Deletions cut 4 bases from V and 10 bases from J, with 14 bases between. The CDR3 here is CASSATGMGSPLHF. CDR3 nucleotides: TGTGCCAGCAGTGCGACAGGAATGGGATCACCCCTCCACTTT.

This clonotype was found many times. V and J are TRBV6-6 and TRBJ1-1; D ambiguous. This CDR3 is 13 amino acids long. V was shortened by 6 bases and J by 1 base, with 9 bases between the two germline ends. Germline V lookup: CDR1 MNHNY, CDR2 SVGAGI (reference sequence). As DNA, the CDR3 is TGTGCCAGCAGGACTACGGGGAACACTGAAGCTTTCTTT. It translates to CASRTTGNTEAFF.

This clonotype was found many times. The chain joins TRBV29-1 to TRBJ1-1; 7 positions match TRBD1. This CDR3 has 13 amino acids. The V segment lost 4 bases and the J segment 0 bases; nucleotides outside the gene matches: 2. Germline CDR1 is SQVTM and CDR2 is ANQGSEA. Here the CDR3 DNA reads TGCAGCGTTGCTCAGGGGGTGAACACTGAAGCTTTCTTT. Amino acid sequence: CSVAQGVNTEAFF.

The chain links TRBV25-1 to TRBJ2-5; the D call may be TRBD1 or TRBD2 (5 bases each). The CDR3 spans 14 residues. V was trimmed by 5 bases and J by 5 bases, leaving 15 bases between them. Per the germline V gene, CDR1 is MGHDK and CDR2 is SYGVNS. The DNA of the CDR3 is TGTGCCAGCAGTCCCTCCGGGGCAGGGGAGACCCAGTACTTC. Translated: CASSPSGAGETQYF.

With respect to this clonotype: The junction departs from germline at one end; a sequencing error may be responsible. CDR3 sequence (DNA): TGTGCCAGCAGTGTCAGGGCCCCCTACGAGCAGTACTTC. It translates to CASSVRAPYEQYF. This chain connects TRBV10-3 to TRBJ2-7; perhaps TRBD1 as D (5 bases). The germline V gene has CDR1 ENHRY and CDR2 SYGVKD. This CDR3 has 13 residues.

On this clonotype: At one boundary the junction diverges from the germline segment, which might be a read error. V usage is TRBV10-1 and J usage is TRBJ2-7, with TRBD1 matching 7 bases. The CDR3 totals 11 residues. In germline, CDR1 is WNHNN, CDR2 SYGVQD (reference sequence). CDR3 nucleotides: TGTGCCTGGGGACAGATGTACGAGCAGTACTTC. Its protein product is CAWGQMYEQYF.

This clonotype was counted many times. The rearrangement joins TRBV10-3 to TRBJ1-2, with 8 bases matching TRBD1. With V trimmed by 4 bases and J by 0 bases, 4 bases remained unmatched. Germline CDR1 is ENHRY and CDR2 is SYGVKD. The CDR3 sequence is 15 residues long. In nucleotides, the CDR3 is TGTGCCATCAGTGGAACAGGGGGAACTAACTATGGCTACACCTTC. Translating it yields CAISGTGGTNYGYTF.

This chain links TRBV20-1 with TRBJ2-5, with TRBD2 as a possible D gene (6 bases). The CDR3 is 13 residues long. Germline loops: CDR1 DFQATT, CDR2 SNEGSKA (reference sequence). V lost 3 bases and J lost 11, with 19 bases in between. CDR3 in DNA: TGCAGTGCTAGCGGAGGGTTGGCAGATACGCAGTACTTC. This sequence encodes CSASGGLADTQYF.

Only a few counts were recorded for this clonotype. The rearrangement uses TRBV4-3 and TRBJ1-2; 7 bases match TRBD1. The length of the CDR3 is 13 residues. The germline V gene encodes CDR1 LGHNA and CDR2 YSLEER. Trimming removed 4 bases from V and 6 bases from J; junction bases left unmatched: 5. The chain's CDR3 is CASSRRTGDGYTF. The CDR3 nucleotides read TGCGCCAGCAGCCGACGAACAGGGGATGGCTACACCTTC.

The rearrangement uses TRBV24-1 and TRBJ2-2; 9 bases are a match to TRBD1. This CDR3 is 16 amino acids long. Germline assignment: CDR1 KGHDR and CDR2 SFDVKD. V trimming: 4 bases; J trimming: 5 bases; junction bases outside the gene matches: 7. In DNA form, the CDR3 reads TGTGCCACCAGTGACTCACCGGGACAGGGTACCGGGGAGCTGTTTTTT. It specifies CATSDSPGQGTGELFF.

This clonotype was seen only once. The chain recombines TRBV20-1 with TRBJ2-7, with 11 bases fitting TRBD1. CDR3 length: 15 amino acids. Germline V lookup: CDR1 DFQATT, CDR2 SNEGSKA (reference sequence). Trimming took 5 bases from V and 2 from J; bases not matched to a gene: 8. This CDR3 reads CSACPGTGGTYEQYF. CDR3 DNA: TGCAGTGCTTGCCCCGGGACAGGGGGAACCTACGAGCAGTACTTC.

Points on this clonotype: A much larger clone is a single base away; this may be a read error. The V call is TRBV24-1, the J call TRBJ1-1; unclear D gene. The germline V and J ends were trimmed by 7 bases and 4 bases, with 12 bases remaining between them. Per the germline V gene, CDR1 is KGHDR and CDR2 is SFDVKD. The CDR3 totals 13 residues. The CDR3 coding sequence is TGTGCCACCAGCTTATATCCGGGCACTGAAGCTTTCTTT. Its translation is CATSLYPGTEAFF.

The DNA for the CDR3 is TGTGCCAGCAGACGGGACAGGGCCACCCTCCCCCAGCATTTT. Residues: CASRRDRATLPQHF. The chain couples TRBV10-3 to TRBJ1-5; the match to TRBD1 covers 9 bases. The CDR3 runs 14 residues. Germline values: CDR1 ENHRY, CDR2 SYGVKD. V shed 10 bases, J shed 10 bases, and the junction held 14 bases outside the gene matches.

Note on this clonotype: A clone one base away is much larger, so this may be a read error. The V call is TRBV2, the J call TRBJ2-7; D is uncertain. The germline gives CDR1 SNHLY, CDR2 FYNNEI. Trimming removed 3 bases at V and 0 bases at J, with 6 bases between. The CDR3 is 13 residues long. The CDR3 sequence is CASSDSFSYEQYF. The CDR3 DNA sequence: TGTGCCAGCAGTGACAGCTTCTCCTACGAGCAGTACTTC.

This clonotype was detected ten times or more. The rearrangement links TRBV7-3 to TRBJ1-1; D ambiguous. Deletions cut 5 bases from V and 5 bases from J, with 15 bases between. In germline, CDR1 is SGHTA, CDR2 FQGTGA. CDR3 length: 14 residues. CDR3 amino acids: CASSLTPSVTEAFF. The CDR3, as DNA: TGTGCCAGCAGCCTCACCCCCTCCGTGACTGAAGCTTTCTTT.

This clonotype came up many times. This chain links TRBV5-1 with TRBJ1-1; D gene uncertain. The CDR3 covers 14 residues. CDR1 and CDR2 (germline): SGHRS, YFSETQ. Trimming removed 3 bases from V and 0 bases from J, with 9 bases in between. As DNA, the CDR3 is TGCGCCAGCAGCTGGACTATGATGAACACTGAAGCTTTCTTT. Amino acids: CASSWTMMNTEAFF.

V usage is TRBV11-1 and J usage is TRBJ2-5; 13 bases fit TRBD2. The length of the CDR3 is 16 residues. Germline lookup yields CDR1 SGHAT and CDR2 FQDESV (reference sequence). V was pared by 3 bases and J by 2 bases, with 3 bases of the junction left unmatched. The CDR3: CASSLGLAGSQETQYF. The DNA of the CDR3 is TGTGCCAGCAGCTTGGGACTAGCGGGATCTCAAGAGACCCAGTACTTC.

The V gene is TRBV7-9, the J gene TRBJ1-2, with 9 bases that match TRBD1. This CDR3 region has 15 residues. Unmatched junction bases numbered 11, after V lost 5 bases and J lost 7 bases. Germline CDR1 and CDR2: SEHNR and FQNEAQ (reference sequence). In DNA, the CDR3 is TGTGCCAGCAGCCCGCTCGGTGCGGGACAGGGTGGCTACACCTTC. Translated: CASSPLGAGQGGYTF. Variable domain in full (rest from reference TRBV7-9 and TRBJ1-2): DTGVSQNPRHKITKRGQNVTFRCDPISEHNRLYWYRQTLGQGPEFLTYFQNEAQLEKSRLLSDRFSAERPKGSFSTLEIQRTEQGDSAMYLCASSPLGAGQGGYTFGSGTRLTVV.

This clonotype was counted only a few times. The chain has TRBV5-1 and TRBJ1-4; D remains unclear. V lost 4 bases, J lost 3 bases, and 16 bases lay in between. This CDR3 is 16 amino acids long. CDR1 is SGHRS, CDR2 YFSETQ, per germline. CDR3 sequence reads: CASSAVGRTPNEKLFF. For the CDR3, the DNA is TGCGCCAGCAGCGCCGTTGGCCGGACCCCTAATGAAAAACTGTTTTTT.

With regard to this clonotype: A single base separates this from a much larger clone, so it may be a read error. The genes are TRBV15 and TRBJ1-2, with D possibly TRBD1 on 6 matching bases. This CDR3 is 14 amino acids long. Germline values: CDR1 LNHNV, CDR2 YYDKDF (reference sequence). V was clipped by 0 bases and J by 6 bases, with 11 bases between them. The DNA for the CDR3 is TGTGCCACCAGCAGAGATCGGACAGCCCATGGCTACACCTTC. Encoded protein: CATSRDRTAHGYTF.

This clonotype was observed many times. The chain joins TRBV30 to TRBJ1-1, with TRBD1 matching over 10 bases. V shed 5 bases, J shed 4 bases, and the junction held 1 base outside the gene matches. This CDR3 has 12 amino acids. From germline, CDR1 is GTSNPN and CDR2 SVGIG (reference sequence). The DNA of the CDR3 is TGTGCCTGGGACAGGGGGCCCACTGAAGCTTTCTTT. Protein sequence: CAWDRGPTEAFF.

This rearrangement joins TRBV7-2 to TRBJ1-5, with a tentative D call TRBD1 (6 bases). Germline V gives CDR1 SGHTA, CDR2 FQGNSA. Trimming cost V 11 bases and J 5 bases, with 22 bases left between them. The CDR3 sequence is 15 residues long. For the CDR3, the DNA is TGTGCCTGGGACCCGAAGACAGGCAGTTATCAGCCCCAGCATTTT. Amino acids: CAWDPKTGSYQPQHF.

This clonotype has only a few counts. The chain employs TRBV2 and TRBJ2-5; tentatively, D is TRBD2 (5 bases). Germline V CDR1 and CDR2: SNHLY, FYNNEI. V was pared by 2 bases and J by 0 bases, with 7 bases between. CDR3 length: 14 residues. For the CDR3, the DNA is TGTGCCAGCAGTGAATCGAGGGACCAAGAGACCCAGTACTTC. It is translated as CASSESRDQETQYF.

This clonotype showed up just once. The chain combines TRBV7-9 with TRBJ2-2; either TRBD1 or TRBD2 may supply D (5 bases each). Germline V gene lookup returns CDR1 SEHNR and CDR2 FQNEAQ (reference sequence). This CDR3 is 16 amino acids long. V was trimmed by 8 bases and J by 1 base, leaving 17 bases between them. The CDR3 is CASSPPGARNTGELFF. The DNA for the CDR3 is TGTGCCAGCTCACCACCCGGGGCACGGAACACCGGGGAGCTGTTTTTT.

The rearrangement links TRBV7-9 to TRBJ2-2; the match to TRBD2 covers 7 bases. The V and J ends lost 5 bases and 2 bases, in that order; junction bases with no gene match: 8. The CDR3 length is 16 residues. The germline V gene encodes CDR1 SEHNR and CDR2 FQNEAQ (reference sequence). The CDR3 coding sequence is TGTGCCAGCAGCGAAGAAAGCGGGATTAACACCGGGGAGCTGTTTTTT. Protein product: CASSEESGINTGELFF.

The CDR3 sequence is CASSSHGGRASGANVLTF. The DNA of the CDR3 is TGTGCCAGCAGCTCCCACGGTGGGCGGGCCTCTGGGGCCAACGTCCTGACTTTC. This chain uses TRBV7-2 with TRBJ2-6, with D perhaps matching TRBD2 (5 bases). Trimming cost V 4 bases and J 0 bases, with 16 bases left between them. CDR1 is SGHTA, CDR2 FQGNSA, per germline. This CDR3 comprises 18 residues.

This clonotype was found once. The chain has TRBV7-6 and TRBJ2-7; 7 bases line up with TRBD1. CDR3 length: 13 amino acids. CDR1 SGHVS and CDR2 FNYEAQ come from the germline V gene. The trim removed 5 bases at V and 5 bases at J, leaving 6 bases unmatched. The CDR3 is CASSRDSSHEQYF. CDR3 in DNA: TGTGCCAGCAGCCGGGACAGTTCTCACGAGCAGTACTTC.

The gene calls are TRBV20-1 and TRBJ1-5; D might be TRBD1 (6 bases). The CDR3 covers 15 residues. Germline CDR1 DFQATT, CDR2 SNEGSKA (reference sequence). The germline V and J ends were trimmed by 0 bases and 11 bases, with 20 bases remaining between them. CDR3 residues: CSAREPGEPSGSQHF. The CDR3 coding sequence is TGCAGTGCTAGAGAACCAGGGGAGCCCTCCGGGTCCCAGCATTTT.

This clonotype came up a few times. CDR3 sequence reads: CASSMSAGGQPQHF. The CDR3 coding sequence is TGTGCCAGTAGTATGTCGGCCGGCGGTCAGCCCCAGCATTTT. V usage is TRBV19 and J usage is TRBJ1-5; D is undetermined. V gave up 3 bases and J gave up 6 bases, with 12 bases separating them. Germline CDR1 and CDR2: LNHDA and SQIVND (reference sequence). The CDR3 has 14 amino acids.